These 21 T cell receptor beta chains originate from one sample sequenced in a study of T cell responses to AZD1222 COVID-19 vaccine. The method was immunoSEQ multiplex PCR; TCRdb's version includes in-frame clones alone and lacks a portion of them. The sample includes about 150,000 clones, about 90% seen only once; the top ten take about 4%. The sample in question was peripheral blood, obtained 28 days after the second AZD1222 dose. Receptor source: an adult who received the AZD1222 COVID-19 vaccine.

The chain has TRBV6-5 and TRBJ2-7; D might be TRBD2 (6 bases). V lost 6 bases and J lost 7, with 16 bases in between. The CDR3 is made up of 13 amino acids. CDR1 and CDR2 (germline): MNHEY, SVGAGI. The CDR3 nucleotides are TGTGCCAGCAGCGCTCAGAGAGGGAGGGAGCAGTACTTC. Translated, it gives CASSAQRGREQYF.

This chain joins TRBV19 and TRBJ1-1; no clear D. With 8 bases removed from V and 2 bases from J, the gap between germline ends came to 12 bases. Germline-derived CDR1 and CDR2 are LNHDA and SQIVND (reference sequence). This CDR3 comprises 13 residues. CDR3 in DNA: TGTGCCAGTGGCGACAACGCTAACACTGAAGCTTTCTTT. Its translation: CASGDNANTEAFF.

This clone showed up just once. The genes are TRBV12-3 or TRBV12-4 and TRBJ2-2; D is unresolved. The CDR3 covers 12 residues. Trimming pared 3 bases from V and 5 bases from J, leaving 4 bases between. DNA of the CDR3: TGTGCCAGCAGTTTGGGTACCGGGGAGCTGTTTTTT. As protein: CASSLGTGELFF.

CDR3 protein: CASSQGGREQYF. DNA for the CDR3: TGTGCCAGCAGCCAAGGAGGGCGCGAGCAGTACTTC. The genes are TRBV3-1 (or the pseudogene TRBV3-2) and TRBJ2-7; D possibly corresponds to TRBD2 (5 bases). CDR1 LGHDT and CDR2 YNNKEL come from the germline V gene (reference sequence). Trimming removed 1 base at V and 6 bases at J, with 7 bases between. The CDR3 runs 12 residues.

The rearrangement uses TRBV7-2 and TRBJ1-5, with D unresolved. Trimming shortened V by 5 bases and J by 5 bases, and 13 bases separated the two germline ends. This CDR3 spans 14 amino acids. Looked up from germline, CDR1 is SGHTA and CDR2 is FQGNSA. The CDR3 DNA reads TGTGCCAGCAGCCCGACACCTGCCTATCAGCCCCAGCATTTT. Its translation: CASSPTPAYQPQHF.

The V call is TRBV5-4, the J call TRBJ2-3; no definite D call. The V end lost 5 bases, the J end lost 5 bases, and 18 bases lay between the germline ends. Germline V CDR1 and CDR2: SGHNT, YYREEE (reference sequence). This CDR3 spans 15 amino acids. The chain's CDR3 is CASRLDAESGDTQYF. The CDR3 DNA sequence: TGTGCCAGCAGGCTTGACGCTGAGAGTGGAGATACGCAGTATTTT.

This rearrangement joins TRBV2 to TRBJ1-2; D gene uncertain. This CDR3 has 14 residues. Germline-derived CDR1 and CDR2 are SNHLY and FYNNEI. The germline V and J ends were trimmed by 2 bases and 4 bases, with 11 bases remaining between them. CDR3 loop: CASSEWEGPYGYTF. The CDR3 DNA is TGTGCCAGCAGTGAATGGGAGGGTCCCTATGGCTACACCTTC.

The V and J genes are TRBV3-1 (or the pseudogene TRBV3-2) and TRBJ1-3; no firm D call. V shed 5 bases and J shed 0 bases, with 14 bases lying between them. The CDR3 runs 16 residues. Looked up from germline, CDR1 is LGHDT and CDR2 is YNNKEL (reference sequence). The CDR3 sequence is CASSKPQLTSGNTIYF. The CDR3 DNA follows: TGTGCCAGCAGCAAACCACAGCTCACCTCTGGAAACACCATATATTTT.

In this sample, this clone turned up once. V gene TRBV3-1 (or the pseudogene TRBV3-2) combines with J gene TRBJ1-2; 7 bases align to TRBD1. Trimming took 3 bases from V and 5 from J; bases not matched to a gene: 6. The CDR3 is 14 residues long. CDR1 LGHDT and CDR2 YNNKEL come from the germline V gene (reference sequence). In nucleotides, the CDR3 is TGTGCCAGCAGCCAGCCCCAGGGGGGATATGGCTACACCTTC. This codes for CASSQPQGGYGYTF.

The rearrangement joins TRBV11-2 to TRBJ2-2; 9 bases match TRBD2. The V segment lost 2 bases and the J segment 5 bases; nucleotides outside the gene matches: 6. CDR3 size: 16 residues. CDR1 is SGHAT and CDR2 is FQNNGV in the germline V gene. The CDR3 here is CASSLISGGWTGELFF. In DNA form, the CDR3 reads TGTGCCAGCAGCTTAATAAGCGGGGGGTGGACCGGGGAGCTGTTTTTT. The full variable domain, completed using reference TRBV11-2 and TRBJ2-2, is EAGVAQSPRYKIIEKRQSVAFWCNPISGHATLYWYQQILGQGPKLLIQFQNNGVVDDSQLPKDRFSAERLKGVDSTLKIQPAKLEDSAVYLCASSLISGGWTGELFFGEGSRLTVL.

Regarding this clone: The sample holds other DNA sequences that translate to the same CDR3. The chain employs TRBV6-2 or TRBV6-3 and TRBJ1-5; no firm D call. V was shortened by 0 bases and J by 0 bases, with 3 bases between the two germline ends. CDR1 and CDR2 (germline): MNHEY, SVGEGT. The CDR3 sequence is 14 residues long. In DNA, the CDR3 is TGTGCCAGCAGTTACTCTAATAGCAATCAGCCCCAGCATTTT. It yields the protein CASSYSNSNQPQHF.

The rearrangement links TRBV11-3 to TRBJ2-1; D may be TRBD2 (5 bases). Germline V gene lookup returns CDR1 SGHNT and CDR2 YENEEA. The CDR3 is made up of 12 amino acids. V shed 2 bases and J shed 9 bases, with 8 bases lying between them. The CDR3 region has the DNA TGTGCCAGCAGCTTACCGAGGGCTGAGCAGTTCTTC. As protein: CASSLPRAEQFF.

This clone was counted once. The chain employs TRBV3-1 (or the pseudogene TRBV3-2) and TRBJ1-2; no clear D. Germline V CDR1 and CDR2: LGHDT, YNNKEL (reference sequence). V lost 4 bases and J lost 7, with 22 bases in between. CDR3 size: 16 residues. The CDR3 DNA follows: TGTGCCAGCAGCCCAGGCCTCTCCAGTCCTCGACGTGGCTACACCTTC. Translated: CASSPGLSSPRRGYTF.

This clone was picked up one time. The V call is TRBV27, the J call TRBJ1-2, with D possibly matching TRBD1 (5 bases). Per germline, CDR1 MNHEY and CDR2 SMNVEV (reference sequence). V dropped 2 bases and J dropped 4 bases, with 11 bases sitting between them. The CDR3 length is 14 residues. CDR3 coding DNA: TGTGCCAGCAGTTTAACCAGGGCGGTCTATGGCTACACCTTC. Protein: CASSLTRAVYGYTF.

The gene calls are TRBV5-1 and TRBJ2-5; unclear D gene. V lost 0 bases and J 2 bases, leaving 5 bases between the germline ends. Per germline, CDR1 SGHRS and CDR2 YFSETQ. The CDR3 totals 13 residues. CDR3 sequence reads: CASSLVGQETQYF. CDR3 coding DNA: TGCGCCAGCAGCTTGGTCGGACAAGAGACCCAGTACTTC. Variable domain in full (rest from reference TRBV5-1 and TRBJ2-5): KAGVTQTPRYLIKTRGQQVTLSCSPISGHRSVSWYQQTPGQGLQFLFEYFSETQRNKGNFPGRFSGRQFSNSRSEMNVSTLELGDSALYLCASSLVGQETQYFGPGTRLLVL.

The chain links TRBV6-4 to TRBJ2-7; 9 bases map to TRBD1. The junction had 17 bases not matched to a gene; V was cut back by 2 bases and J by 0 bases. Germline V gives CDR1 MRHNA, CDR2 SNTAGT. The CDR3 length is 20 residues. CDR3 protein: CASSDGFRDREIIYSYEQYF. CDR3 coding DNA: TGTGCCAGCAGTGACGGGTTCCGGGACAGGGAAATCATTTACTCCTACGAGCAGTACTTC.

This rearrangement joins TRBV12-3 or TRBV12-4 to TRBJ1-2, with D possibly TRBD1 on 5 matching bases. Between the trimmed V and J ends, which lost 3 bases and 4 bases, there was a span of 9 bases. This CDR3 spans 13 amino acids. CDR3 in amino acids: CASSFARVYGYTF. DNA of the CDR3: TGTGCCAGCAGTTTCGCCAGGGTCTATGGCTACACCTTC.

The rearrangement uses TRBV7-2 and TRBJ1-5; D gene ambiguous. The CDR3 runs 13 residues. V lost 5 bases, J lost 4 bases, and 9 bases lay in between. In germline, CDR1 is SGHTA, CDR2 FQGNSA. In DNA form, the CDR3 reads TGTGCCAGCAGCCCAAATGAGAATCAGCCCCAGCATTTT. This codes for CASSPNENQPQHF.

The rearrangement joins TRBV7-3 to TRBJ2-2; D unclear. Germline V gene lookup returns CDR1 SGHTA and CDR2 FQGTGA. The V and J ends lost 4 bases and 7 bases respectively, with 7 bases between them. This CDR3 contains 12 residues. The CDR3 DNA reads as TGTGCCAGCAGCTCGTTTGGCGGGGAGCTGTTTTTT. This sequence encodes CASSSFGGELFF.

This clone was recorded a few times. As DNA, the CDR3 is TGTGCCAGCAGTATTCGACCGGGACAGGTTCACGAGCAGTACTTC. As protein: CASSIRPGQVHEQYF. This chain connects TRBV2 to TRBJ2-7; 8 nucleotides line up with TRBD1. This CDR3 spans 15 amino acids. Trimming removed 5 bases from V and 5 bases from J; junction bases left unmatched: 11. The germline CDR1 and CDR2 sequences are SNHLY and FYNNEI.

The chain carries TRBV3-1 (or the pseudogene TRBV3-2) and TRBJ2-3, with TRBD2 identical over 10 bases. V lost 6 bases to trimming and J lost 5 bases; unmatched junction nucleotides: 8. The CDR3 loop spans 15 amino acids. Germline CDR1 and CDR2: LGHDT and YNNKEL (reference sequence). The CDR3 reads CASRSLAGGGDTQYF. Here the CDR3 DNA reads TGTGCCAGCAGGTCTTTAGCGGGAGGAGGAGATACGCAGTATTTT.